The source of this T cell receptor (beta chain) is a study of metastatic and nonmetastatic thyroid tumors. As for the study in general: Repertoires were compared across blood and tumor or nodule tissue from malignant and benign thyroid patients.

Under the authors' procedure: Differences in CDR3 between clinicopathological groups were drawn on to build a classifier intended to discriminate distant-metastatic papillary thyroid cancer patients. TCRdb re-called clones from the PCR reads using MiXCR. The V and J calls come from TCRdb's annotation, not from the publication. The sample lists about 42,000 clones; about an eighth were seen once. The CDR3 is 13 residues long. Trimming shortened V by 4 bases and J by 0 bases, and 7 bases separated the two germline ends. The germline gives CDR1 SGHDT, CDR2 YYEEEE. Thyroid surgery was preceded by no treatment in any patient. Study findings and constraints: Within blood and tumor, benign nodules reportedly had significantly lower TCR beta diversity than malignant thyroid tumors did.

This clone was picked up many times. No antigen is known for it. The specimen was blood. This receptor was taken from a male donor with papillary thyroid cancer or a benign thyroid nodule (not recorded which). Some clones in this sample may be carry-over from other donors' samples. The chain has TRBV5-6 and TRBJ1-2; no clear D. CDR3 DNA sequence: TGTGCCAGCAGCACGACAACTAACTATGGCTACACCTTC. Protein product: CASSTTTNYGYTF.